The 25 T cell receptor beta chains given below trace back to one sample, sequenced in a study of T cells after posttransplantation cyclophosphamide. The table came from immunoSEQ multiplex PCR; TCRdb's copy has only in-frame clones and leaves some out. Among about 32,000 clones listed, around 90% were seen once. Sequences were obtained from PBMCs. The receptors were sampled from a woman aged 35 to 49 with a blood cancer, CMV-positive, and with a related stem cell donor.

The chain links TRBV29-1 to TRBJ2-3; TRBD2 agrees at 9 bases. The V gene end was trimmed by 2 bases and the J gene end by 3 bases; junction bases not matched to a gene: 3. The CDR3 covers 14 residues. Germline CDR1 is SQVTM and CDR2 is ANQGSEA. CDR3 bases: TGCAGCGTTGAAAGTGCGGGGGGGACAGATACGCAGTATTTT. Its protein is CSVESAGGTDTQYF.

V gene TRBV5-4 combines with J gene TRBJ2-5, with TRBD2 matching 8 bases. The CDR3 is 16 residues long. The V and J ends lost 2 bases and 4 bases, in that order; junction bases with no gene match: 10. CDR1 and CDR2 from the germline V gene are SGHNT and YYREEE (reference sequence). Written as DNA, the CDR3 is TGTGCCAGCAGCTTATCTCTAACGGGGGGGTCAGAGACCCAGTACTTC. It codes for CASSLSLTGGSETQYF.

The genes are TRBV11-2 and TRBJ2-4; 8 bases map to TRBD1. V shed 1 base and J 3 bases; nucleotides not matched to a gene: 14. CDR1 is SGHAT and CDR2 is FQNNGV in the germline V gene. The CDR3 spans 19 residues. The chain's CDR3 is CASSLGGVRGRFGKNIQYF. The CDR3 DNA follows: TGTGCCAGCAGCTTAGGCGGGGTCAGGGGGCGTTTTGGCAAAAACATTCAGTACTTC.

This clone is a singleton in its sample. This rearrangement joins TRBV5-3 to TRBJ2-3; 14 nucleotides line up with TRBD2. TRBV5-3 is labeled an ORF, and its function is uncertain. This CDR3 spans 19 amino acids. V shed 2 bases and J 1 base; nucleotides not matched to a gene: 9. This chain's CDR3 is CARSLIGTSGGPRTDTQYF. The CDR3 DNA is TGTGCCAGAAGCTTAATTGGGACTAGCGGGGGCCCACGCACAGATACGCAGTATTTT.

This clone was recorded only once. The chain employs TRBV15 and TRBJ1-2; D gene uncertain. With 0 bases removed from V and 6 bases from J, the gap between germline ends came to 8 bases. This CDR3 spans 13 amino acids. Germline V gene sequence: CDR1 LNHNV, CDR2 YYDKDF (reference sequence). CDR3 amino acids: CATSRDRIDGYTF. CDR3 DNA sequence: TGTGCCACCAGCAGAGACAGGATTGATGGCTACACCTTC.

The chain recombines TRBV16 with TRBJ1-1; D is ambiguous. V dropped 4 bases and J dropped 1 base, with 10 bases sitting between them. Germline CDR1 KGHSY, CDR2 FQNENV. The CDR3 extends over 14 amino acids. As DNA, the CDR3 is TGTGCCAGCAGCCCCCAGGATTGGAACACTGAAGCTTTCTTT. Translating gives CASSPQDWNTEAFF.

The CDR3 here is CASSYSGTGDTEAFF. The CDR3 DNA is TGTGCCAGCAGTTACAGTGGGACAGGGGACACTGAAGCTTTCTTT. This sequence joins TRBV6-5 and TRBJ1-1; 10 bases align to TRBD1. There are 15 residues in the CDR3. Germline CDR1 MNHEY, CDR2 SVGAGI. V lost 2 bases, J lost 3 bases, and 3 bases stayed unmatched.

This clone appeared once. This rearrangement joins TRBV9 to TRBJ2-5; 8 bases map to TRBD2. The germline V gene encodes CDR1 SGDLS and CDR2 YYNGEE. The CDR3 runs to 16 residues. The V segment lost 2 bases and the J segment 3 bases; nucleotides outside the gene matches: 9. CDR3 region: CASSVMGAGGKETQYF. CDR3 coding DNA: TGTGCCAGCAGCGTCATGGGGGCGGGGGGAAAAGAGACCCAGTACTTC.

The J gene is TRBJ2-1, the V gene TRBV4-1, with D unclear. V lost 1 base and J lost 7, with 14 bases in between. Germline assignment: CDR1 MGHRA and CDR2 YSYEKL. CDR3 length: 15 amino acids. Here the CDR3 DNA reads TGCGCCAGCAGCCAAGCTGGTAGTAGTTCGAATGAGCAGTTCTTC. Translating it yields CASSQAGSSSNEQFF.

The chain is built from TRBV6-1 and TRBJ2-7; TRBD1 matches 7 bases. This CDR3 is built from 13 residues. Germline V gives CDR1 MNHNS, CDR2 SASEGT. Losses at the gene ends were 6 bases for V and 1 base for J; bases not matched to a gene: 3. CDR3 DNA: TGTGCCAGCAGCCTGGGACAGTCCTACGAGCAGTACTTC. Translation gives CASSLGQSYEQYF.

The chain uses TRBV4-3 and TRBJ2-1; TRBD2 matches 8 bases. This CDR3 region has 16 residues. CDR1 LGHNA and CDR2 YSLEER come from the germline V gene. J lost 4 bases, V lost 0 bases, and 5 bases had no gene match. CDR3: CASSQEGRGEYNEQFF. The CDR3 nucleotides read TGCGCCAGCAGCCAAGAAGGGCGGGGGGAGTACAATGAGCAGTTCTTC.

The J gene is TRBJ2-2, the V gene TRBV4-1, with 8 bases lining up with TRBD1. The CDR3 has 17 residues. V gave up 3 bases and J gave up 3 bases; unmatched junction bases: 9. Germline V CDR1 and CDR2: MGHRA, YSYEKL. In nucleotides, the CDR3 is TGCGCCAGCAGCCACACCAGGGGGCGCATGGACACCGGGGAGCTGTTTTTT. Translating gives CASSHTRGRMDTGELFF.

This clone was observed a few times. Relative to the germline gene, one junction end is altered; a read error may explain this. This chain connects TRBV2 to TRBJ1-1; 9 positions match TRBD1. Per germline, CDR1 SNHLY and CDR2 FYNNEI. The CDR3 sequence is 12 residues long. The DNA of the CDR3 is TGTGCCAGCAGTGAATCTGGCCGACAGGGGGTCTTT. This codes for CASSESGRQGVF.

CDR3: CASPKRGRNTGELFF. CDR3 nucleotides: TGTGCCAGCCCGAAGCGGGGAAGGAACACCGGGGAGCTGTTTTTT. The V and J genes are TRBV7-2 and TRBJ2-2, with 7 bases that match TRBD2. Unmatched junction bases numbered 7, after V lost 8 bases and J lost 1 base. Germline V gene sequence: CDR1 SGHTA, CDR2 FQGNSA. CDR3 length: 15 amino acids.

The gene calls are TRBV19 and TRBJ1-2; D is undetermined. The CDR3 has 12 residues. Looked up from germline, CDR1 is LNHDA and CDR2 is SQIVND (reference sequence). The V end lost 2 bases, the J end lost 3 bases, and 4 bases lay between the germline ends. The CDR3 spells CASSIQDYGYTF. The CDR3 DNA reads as TGTGCCAGTAGTATACAGGACTATGGCTACACCTTC.

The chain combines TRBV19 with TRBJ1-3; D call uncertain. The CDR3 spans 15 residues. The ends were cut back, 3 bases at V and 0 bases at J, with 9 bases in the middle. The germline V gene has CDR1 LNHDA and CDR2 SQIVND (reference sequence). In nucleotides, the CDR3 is TGTGCCAGTAGTATCACGGTCGTCTCTGGAAACACCATATATTTT. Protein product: CASSITVVSGNTIYF.

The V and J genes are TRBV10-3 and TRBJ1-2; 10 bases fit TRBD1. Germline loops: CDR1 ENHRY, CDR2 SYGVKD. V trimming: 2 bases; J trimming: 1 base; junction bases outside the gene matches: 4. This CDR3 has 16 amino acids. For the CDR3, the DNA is TGTGCCATCAGTGAGGCCGGGACAGGGGATAACTATGGCTACACCTTC. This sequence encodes CAISEAGTGDNYGYTF.

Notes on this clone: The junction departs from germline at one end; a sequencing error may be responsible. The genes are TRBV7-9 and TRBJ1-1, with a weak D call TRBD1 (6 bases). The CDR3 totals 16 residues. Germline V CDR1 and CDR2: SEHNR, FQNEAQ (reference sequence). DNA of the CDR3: TGTGCCAGCGGCTTGGCTCATTGGGGAGGGGGCACTGAAGCTTTCTTT. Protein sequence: CASGLAHWGGGTEAFF.

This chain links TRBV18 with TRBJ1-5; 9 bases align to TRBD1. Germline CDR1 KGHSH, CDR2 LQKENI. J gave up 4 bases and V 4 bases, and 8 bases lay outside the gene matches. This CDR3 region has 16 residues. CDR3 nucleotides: TGTGCCAGCTCACTAGCCGCCGGGACAGGGAATCAGCCCCAGCATTTT. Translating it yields CASSLAAGTGNQPQHF.

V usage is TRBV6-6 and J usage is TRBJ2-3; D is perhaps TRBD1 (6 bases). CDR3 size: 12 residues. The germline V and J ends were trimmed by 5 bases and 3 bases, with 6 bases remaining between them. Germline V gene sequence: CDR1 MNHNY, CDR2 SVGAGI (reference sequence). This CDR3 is CASSGQTDTQYF. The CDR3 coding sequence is TGTGCCAGCAGTGGACAGACAGATACGCAGTATTTT.

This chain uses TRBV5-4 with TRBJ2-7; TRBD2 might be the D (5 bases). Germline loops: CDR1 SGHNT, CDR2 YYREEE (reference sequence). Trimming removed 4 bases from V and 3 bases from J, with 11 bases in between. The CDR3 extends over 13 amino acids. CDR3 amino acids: CASSPRVGYEQYF. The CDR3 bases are TGTGCCAGCAGCCCGCGGGTAGGCTACGAGCAGTACTTC.

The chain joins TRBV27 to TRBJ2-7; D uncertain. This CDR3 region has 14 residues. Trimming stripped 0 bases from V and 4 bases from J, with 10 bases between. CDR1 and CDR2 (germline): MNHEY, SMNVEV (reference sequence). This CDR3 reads CASSLSQAYYEQYF. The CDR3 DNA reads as TGTGCCAGCAGTTTATCCCAGGCCTATTACGAGCAGTACTTC.

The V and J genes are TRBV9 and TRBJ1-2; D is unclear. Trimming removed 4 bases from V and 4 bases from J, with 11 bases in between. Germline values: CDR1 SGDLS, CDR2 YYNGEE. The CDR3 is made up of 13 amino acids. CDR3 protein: CASSPGHAYGYTF. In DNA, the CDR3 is TGTGCCAGCAGCCCAGGCCATGCCTATGGCTACACCTTC. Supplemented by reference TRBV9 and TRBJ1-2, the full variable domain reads DSGVTQTPKHLITATGQRVTLRCSPRSGDLSVYWYQQSLDQGLQFLIQYYNGEERAKGNILERFSAQQFPDLHSELNLSSLELGDSALYFCASSPGHAYGYTFGSGTRLTVV.

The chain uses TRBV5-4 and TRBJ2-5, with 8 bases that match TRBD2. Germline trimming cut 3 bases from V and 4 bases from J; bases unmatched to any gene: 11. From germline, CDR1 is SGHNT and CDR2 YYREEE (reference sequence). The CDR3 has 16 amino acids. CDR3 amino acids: CASSSRRRGEGETQYF. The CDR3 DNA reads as TGTGCCAGCAGCTCCCGGCGGCGGGGGGAGGGAGAGACCCAGTACTTC.

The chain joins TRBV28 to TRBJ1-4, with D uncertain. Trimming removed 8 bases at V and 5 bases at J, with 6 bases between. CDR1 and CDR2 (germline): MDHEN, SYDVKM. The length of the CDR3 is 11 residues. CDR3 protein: CASQENEKLFF. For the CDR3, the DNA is TGTGCCAGCCAAGAGAATGAAAAACTGTTTTTT.